The rows below give T cell receptor beta chains drawn from one sample of a study of blood T cell repertoires in COVID-19. Using immunoSEQ multiplex PCR, the repertoire was profiled, and TCRdb retains in-frame clones only, with some absent. The data contain roughly 160,000 clones, about nine tenths of them singletons. Material for sequencing was peripheral blood. These receptors were collected from a man aged 60 to 69 with acute or convalescent COVID-19. Both conserved end residues are part of each CDR3. The D gene is left open where the match is weak. Expanded clones get a size class; other rows say once, few or many, or leave the size out.

>NA|once|TRBV10-1|TRBJ1-1
CASSENRVGSPFF
TGCGCCAGCAGTGAGAATAGAGTGGGGAGCCCTTTCTTT
>NA|NA|TRBV6-5|TRBJ1-1
CASSPIPAGTEAFF
TGTGCCAGCAGTCCTATCCCGGCGGGCACTGAAGCTTTCTTT
>TRBD1|few|TRBV7-9|TRBJ1-4
CASSYTRQGAEKLFF
TGTGCCAGCAGCTATACTAGACAGGGGGCAGAAAAACTGTTTTTT
>TRBD1|few|TRBV7-9|TRBJ1-2
CASSLATGQGIYGYTF
TGTGCCAGCAGCTTAGCTACGGGACAGGGGATTTATGGATACACCTTC
>TRBD2|NA|TRBV7-6|TRBJ2-7
CASSSPPGSGKSYEQYF
TGTGCCAGCAGCTCACCCCCGGGTAGCGGGAAGTCCTACGAGCAGTACTTC
>NA|NA|TRBV6-1|TRBJ1-4
CASSEAWGGVEKLFF
TGTGCCAGCAGTGAAGCGTGGGGGGGTGTTGAAAAACTGTTTTTT
>TRBD1|NA|TRBV7-6|TRBJ1-1
CASSRGTGRDEAFF
TGTGCCAGCAGCCGGGGGACAGGGAGGGATGAAGCTTTCTTT
>NA|few|TRBV5-1|TRBJ1-2
CASSFEGSYGYTF
TGCGCCAGCAGCTTTGAAGGGAGCTATGGCTACACCTTC
>NA|NA|TRBV9|TRBJ1-2
CASSVGAEYYGYTF
TGTGCCAGCAGCGTTGGGGCAGAGTACTATGGCTACACCTTC
>TRBD1|NA|TRBV9|TRBJ1-6
CASSVAGTDNSPLHF
TGTGCCAGCAGCGTAGCAGGGACAGATAATTCACCCCTCCACTTT
>TRBD1|NA|TRBV11-2|TRBJ2-5
CASSPRRTGKETQYF
TGTGCCAGCAGCCCACGACGGACAGGGAAAGAGACCCAGTACTTC
>TRBD1|once|TRBV4-1|TRBJ1-1
CASSQQGVTEAFF
TGCGCCAGCAGCCAGCAGGGGGTCACTGAAGCTTTCTTT
>TRBD2|NA|TRBV5-4|TRBJ2-1
CASSTRTSGEHNEQFF
TGTGCCAGCAGCACGAGGACTAGCGGGGAGCACAATGAGCAGTTCTTC
>NA|once|TRBV5-4|TRBJ1-2
CASSLDQRTVYGYTF
TGTGCCAGCAGCTTGGATCAAAGGACAGTCTATGGCTACACCTTC
>NA|NA|TRBV11-3|TRBJ2-1
CASSLDGGGRRFF
TGTGCCAGCAGCTTAGATGGGGGCGGTCGGAGGTTCTTC